This T cell receptor (beta chain) stems from a study of early T cells in non-severe SARS-CoV-2 infection. Trimming removed 2 bases at V and 1 base at J, with 12 bases between. The CDR3 has 16 residues. This clonotype was detected only a few times. The protocol attached unique molecular identifiers to individual cDNA molecules. TCRdb reprocessed the 5' RACE reads with MiXCR, giving one entry per CDR3 protein. The sample consists of about 110,000 distinct CDR3 sequences, around 10% of them appearing once. Source material: whole blood. The chain couples TRBV12-3 or TRBV12-4 to TRBJ1-5, with a weak D call TRBD1 (6 bases). The receptor was derived from an adult who was a healthcare worker with PCR-confirmed SARS-CoV-2 infection or an uninfected control (not recorded which). The DNA of the CDR3 is TGTGCCAGCAGTTTAAGGACAGCCACCAGCAATCAGCCCCAGCATTTT. Its protein product is CASSLRTATSNQPQHF.